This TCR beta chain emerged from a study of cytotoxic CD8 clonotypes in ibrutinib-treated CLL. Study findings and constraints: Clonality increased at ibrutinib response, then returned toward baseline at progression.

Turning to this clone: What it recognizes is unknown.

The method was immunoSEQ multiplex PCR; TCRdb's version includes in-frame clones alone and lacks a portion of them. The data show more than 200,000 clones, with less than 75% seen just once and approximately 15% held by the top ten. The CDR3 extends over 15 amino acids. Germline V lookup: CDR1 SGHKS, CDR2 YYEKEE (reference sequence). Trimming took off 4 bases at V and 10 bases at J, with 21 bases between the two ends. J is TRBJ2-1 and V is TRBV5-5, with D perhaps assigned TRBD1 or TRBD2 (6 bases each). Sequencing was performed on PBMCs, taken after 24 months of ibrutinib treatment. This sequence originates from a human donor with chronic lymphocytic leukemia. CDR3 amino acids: CASSPGTLLRGEQFF. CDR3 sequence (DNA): TGTGCCAGCAGCCCCGGGACTCTCCTTAGGGGGGAGCAGTTCTTC.